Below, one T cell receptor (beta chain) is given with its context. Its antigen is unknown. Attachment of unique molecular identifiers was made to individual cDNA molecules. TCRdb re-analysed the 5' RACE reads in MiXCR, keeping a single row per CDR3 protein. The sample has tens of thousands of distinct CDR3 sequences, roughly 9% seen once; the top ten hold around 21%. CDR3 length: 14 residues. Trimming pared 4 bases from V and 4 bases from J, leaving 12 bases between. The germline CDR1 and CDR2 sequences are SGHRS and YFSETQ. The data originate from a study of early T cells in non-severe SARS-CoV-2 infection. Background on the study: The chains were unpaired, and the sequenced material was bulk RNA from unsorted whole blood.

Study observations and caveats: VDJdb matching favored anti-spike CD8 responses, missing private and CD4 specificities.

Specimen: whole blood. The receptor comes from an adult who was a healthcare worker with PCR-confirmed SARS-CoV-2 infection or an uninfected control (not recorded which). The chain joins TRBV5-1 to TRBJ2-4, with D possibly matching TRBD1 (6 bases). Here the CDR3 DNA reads TGCGCCAGCAGCCCGGACAGCCAAAAAAACATTCAGTACTTC. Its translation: CASSPDSQKNIQYF.